The rows below give T cell receptor beta chains drawn from one sample of a study of tumor and adjacent non-tumor tissue in lung cancer. TCRdb recomputed calls from the multiplex PCR reads with MiXCR, one row per CDR3 protein. The profile shows about 75,000 distinct CDR3 sequences, about three quarters of them singletons. The sample comprised lung tumor tissue. Receptors originate from a woman aged 45 to 65 with non-small cell lung cancer. The CDR3 runs from the conserved cysteine through the conserved F or W. A D gene is named only where the DNA matches it firmly. The size of a clone is reported for some rows only, either as once, few or many, or as a class for expanded clones.

d_call: TRBD1
j_call: TRBJ2-7
v_call: TRBV12-3/TRBV12-4
clone_size: -
cdr3_nt: TGTTCCAGTAGTTTAAGGCTTGGGACAGGGAGGCACGAGCAGTACTTC
cdr3_aa: CSSSLRLGTGRHEQYF

d_call: -
j_call: TRBJ2-1
v_call: TRBV6-1
clone_size: many
cdr3_nt: TGTGCCAGCAGTGAAGGGCCGGTTAACTACAATGAGCAGTTCTTC
cdr3_aa: CASSEGPVNYNEQFF

d_call: -
j_call: TRBJ2-7
v_call: TRBV11-2
clone_size: -
cdr3_nt: TGTGCCAGAAGCTTTTTGGGGGCCCCTGGGGCCTACGAGCAGTACTTC
cdr3_aa: CARSFLGAPGAYEQYF

d_call: TRBD1
j_call: TRBJ2-3
v_call: TRBV11-2
clone_size: -
cdr3_nt: TGTGCCAGCAGCATATACAGGGGAGATACACAGTATTTT
cdr3_aa: CASSIYRGDTQYF

d_call: -
j_call: TRBJ2-3
v_call: TRBV20-1
clone_size: -
cdr3_nt: TGCAGTCCTAGATACCCCGGGACTGGCACAGATACGCAGTATTTT
cdr3_aa: CSPRYPGTGTDTQYF

d_call: -
j_call: TRBJ2-7
v_call: TRBV19
clone_size: -
cdr3_nt: TGTGCCAGTAGTCCGAGAGTAGGATACGAACAGTACTTC
cdr3_aa: CASSPRVGYEQYF

d_call: TRBD2
j_call: TRBJ2-6
v_call: TRBV6-1
clone_size: many
cdr3_nt: TGTGCCAGCAGTGATGTAGCGGGAGTAAGTGGGGCCAACGTCCTGACTTTC
cdr3_aa: CASSDVAGVSGANVLTF

d_call: -
j_call: TRBJ2-3
v_call: TRBV11-2
clone_size: -
cdr3_nt: TGTGCCAGCAACTTAGTCGGGACCTCAGATATGCAGTATTTT
cdr3_aa: CASNLVGTSDMQYF

d_call: TRBD1
j_call: TRBJ1-5
v_call: TRBV7-9
clone_size: many
cdr3_nt: TGTGCCAGCAGCATAGAGACAGGGGGTCAGCCCCAGCATTTT
cdr3_aa: CASSIETGGQPQHF

d_call: -
j_call: TRBJ2-2
v_call: TRBV6-1
clone_size: -
cdr3_nt: TGTGCCAGCAGTGCATTTCGAACAGTTTATACCGGGGAGTTGTTTTTT
cdr3_aa: CASSAFRTVYTGELFF

d_call: TRBD2
j_call: TRBJ2-1
v_call: TRBV6-2/TRBV6-3
clone_size: many
cdr3_nt: TGTGCCAGCAGCGCCGGGACTAGCGGGATTTTTGAGCAGTTCTTC
cdr3_aa: CASSAGTSGIFEQFF

d_call: -
j_call: TRBJ2-5
v_call: TRBV6-5
clone_size: few
cdr3_nt: TGTGACAGCAGTTACTCATGGCCCGAAGCAGGCCAAGAGACCGAGTACTTC
cdr3_aa: CDSSYSWPEAGQETEYF

d_call: -
j_call: TRBJ1-1
v_call: TRBV6-5
clone_size: -
cdr3_nt: TGTACCAGCAGGAACCCCAAGGGCACTGAAGCTTTCTTT
cdr3_aa: CTSRNPKGTEAFF

d_call: -
j_call: TRBJ1-1
v_call: TRBV12-3/TRBV12-4
clone_size: -
cdr3_nt: TGTGCCAGCAGTCTAACCTGGACAGTGGTTAACACTGAAGCTTTCTTT
cdr3_aa: CASSLTWTVVNTEAFF

d_call: -
j_call: TRBJ2-2
v_call: TRBV10-2
clone_size: -
cdr3_nt: TGCGCCAGCAGTGAGACCGCCACCGGGGAACTGTTTTTT
cdr3_aa: CASSETATGELFF

d_call: TRBD1
j_call: TRBJ2-7
v_call: TRBV11-2
clone_size: once
cdr3_nt: TGTGACAGCAGCAGCGGGACAGGGCGCACCTACGAGCAGTGCTTC
cdr3_aa: CDSSSGTGRTYEQCF

d_call: -
j_call: TRBJ2-5
v_call: TRBV29-1
clone_size: many
cdr3_nt: TGCAGCGTTTTGGCGGGGTACCAAGAGACCCAGTACTTC
cdr3_aa: CSVLAGYQETQYF

d_call: -
j_call: TRBJ2-1
v_call: TRBV6-5
clone_size: once
cdr3_nt: TGTGCCAGCAGAGAGGACTACGTTTACAATGAGCAGTTCTTC
cdr3_aa: CASREDYVYNEQFF

d_call: -
j_call: TRBJ2-7
v_call: TRBV12-3/TRBV12-4
clone_size: -
cdr3_nt: TGTGTCGGCTGTTTTGGGAGGACTTACGAGCAGTACTTC
cdr3_aa: CVGCFGRTYEQYF

d_call: -
j_call: TRBJ1-2
v_call: TRBV19
clone_size: -
cdr3_nt: TGTGCCAGTACTAGCGGGACGTCATACTATGGCTACACCTTC
cdr3_aa: CASTSGTSYYGYTF

d_call: -
j_call: TRBJ2-3
v_call: TRBV28
clone_size: -
cdr3_nt: TGTGACAGGAGTCCGATGAGAGTTCCAGATACGCAGTATTTT
cdr3_aa: CDRSPMRVPDTQYF

d_call: -
j_call: TRBJ1-2
v_call: TRBV6-5
clone_size: few
cdr3_nt: TGTGCCAGTAGTTACTCGACCAGGGGAGGAGGCTACACCTTC
cdr3_aa: CASSYSTRGGGYTF

d_call: -
j_call: TRBJ1-1
v_call: TRBV7-8
clone_size: -
cdr3_nt: TGTACCAGTCGGGGTACGACTAACACTGAAGCTTTCTTT
cdr3_aa: CTSRGTTNTEAFF

d_call: -
j_call: TRBJ2-5
v_call: TRBV4-1
clone_size: -
cdr3_nt: TGCGCCAGCAGCCAAGATACGGTCCTTAGGGAGACGCAGTACTTC
cdr3_aa: CASSQDTVLRETQYF

d_call: -
j_call: TRBJ2-7
v_call: TRBV20-1
clone_size: -
cdr3_nt: TGCAGTGCTAGAGAGACAGCTTACGAGCAGTACTTC
cdr3_aa: CSARETAYEQYF